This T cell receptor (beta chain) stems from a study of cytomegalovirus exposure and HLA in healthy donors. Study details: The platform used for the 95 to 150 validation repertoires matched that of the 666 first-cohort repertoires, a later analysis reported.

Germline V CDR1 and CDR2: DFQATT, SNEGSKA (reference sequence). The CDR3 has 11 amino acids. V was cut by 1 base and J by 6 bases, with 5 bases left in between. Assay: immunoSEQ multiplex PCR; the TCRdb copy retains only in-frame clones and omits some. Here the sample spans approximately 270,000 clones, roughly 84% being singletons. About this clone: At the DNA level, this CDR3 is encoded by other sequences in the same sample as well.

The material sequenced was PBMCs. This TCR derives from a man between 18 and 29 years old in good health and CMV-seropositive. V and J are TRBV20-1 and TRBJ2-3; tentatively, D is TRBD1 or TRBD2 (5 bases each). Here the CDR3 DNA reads TGCAGTGCTAGAGGGGGGGATACGCAGTATTTT. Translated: CSARGGDTQYF.